The 30 T cell receptor beta chains below were found in one sample sequenced in a study of T cells after yellow fever vaccination. TCRdb re-analysed the 5' RACE reads in MiXCR, keeping a single row per CDR3 protein. The data show just under 600,000 distinct CDR3 sequences, approximately 15% seen once. This specimen was PBMCs, taken on the day of the yellow fever booster vaccination. Receptors originate from a young man who received the YFV17D yellow fever vaccine.

This clonotype was detected only a few times. The chain employs TRBV10-3 and TRBJ1-4; D gene ambiguous. The germline gives CDR1 ENHRY, CDR2 SYGVKD. CDR3 size: 15 residues. Trimming left V 3 bases short and J 5 bases short, with 13 bases between. This CDR3 is CAISDPRAANEKLFF. The CDR3 DNA reads as TGTGCCATCAGTGACCCGCGGGCCGCGAATGAAAAACTGTTTTTT.

The table lists this clonotype with a few counts. The J gene is TRBJ2-2, the V gene TRBV11-3, with D possibly TRBD1 on 5 matching bases. The CDR3 contains 15 residues. Trimming pared 3 bases from V and 7 bases from J, leaving 15 bases between. Per the germline V gene, CDR1 is SGHNT and CDR2 is YENEEA. The CDR3 loop reads CASSLGPEKHGELFF. CDR3 sequence (DNA): TGTGCCAGCAGCTTGGGGCCGGAGAAACACGGGGAGCTGTTTTTT.

This clonotype was seen only a few times. This sequence joins TRBV20-1 and TRBJ1-4, with no clear D. CDR1 and CDR2 from the germline V gene are DFQATT and SNEGSKA (reference sequence). Trimming pared 1 base from V and 7 bases from J, leaving 13 bases between. The CDR3 is made up of 14 amino acids. The CDR3 DNA reads as TGCAGTGCTAGAGTGGGCGACGGCGGTGAAAAACTGTTTTTT. It specifies CSARVGDGGEKLFF.

This clonotype was observed a handful of times. The chain's CDR3 is CSAKTGAYEQYF. CDR3 DNA sequence: TGCAGCGCCAAAACAGGGGCCTACGAGCAGTACTTC. J is TRBJ2-7 and V is TRBV29-1, with 7 bases fitting TRBD1. The CDR3 loop spans 12 amino acids. Germline-derived CDR1 and CDR2 are SQVTM and ANQGSEA. V gave up 7 bases and J gave up 2 bases; unmatched junction bases: 5.

This clonotype was recorded a few times. The chain combines TRBV7-3 with TRBJ2-2; 8 bases align to TRBD2. The CDR3 loop spans 18 amino acids. With V trimmed by 4 bases and J by 1 base, 11 bases remained unmatched. The germline V gene encodes CDR1 SGHTA and CDR2 FQGTGA. The CDR3 DNA sequence: TGTGCCAGCAGCTCCGTCCATATAGCGGGACTGAACACCGGGGAGCTGTTTTTT. The encoded protein is CASSSVHIAGLNTGELFF. The full variable domain, with the rest looked up from reference TRBV7-3 and TRBJ2-2, is GAGVSQTPSNKVTEKGKYVELRCDPISGHTALYWYRQSLGQGPEFLIYFQGTGAADDSGLPNDRFFAVRPEGSVSTLKIQRTERGDSAVYLCASSSVHIAGLNTGELFFGEGSRLTVL.

This clonotype was detected a few times. The rearrangement uses TRBV20-1 and TRBJ1-1, with unresolved D. V was trimmed by 2 bases and J by 6 bases, leaving 7 bases between them. Germline V gene lookup returns CDR1 DFQATT and CDR2 SNEGSKA (reference sequence). This CDR3 comprises 11 residues. The CDR3 here is CSARKEAEAFF. The CDR3 nucleotides are TGCAGTGCTAGAAAAGAGGCTGAAGCTTTCTTT.

This chain links TRBV27 with TRBJ2-1, with 8 positions matching TRBD1. This CDR3 region has 14 residues. With V trimmed by 5 bases and J by 7 bases, 7 bases remained unmatched. Looked up from germline, CDR1 is MNHEY and CDR2 is SMNVEV (reference sequence). The CDR3 region has the DNA TGTGCCAGCAGTCGGACAGGGATCTATAATGAGCAGTTCTTC. Protein: CASSRTGIYNEQFF.

V is TRBV29-1 and J is TRBJ2-1; D gene uncertain. From germline, CDR1 is SQVTM and CDR2 ANQGSEA. V gave up 6 bases and J gave up 0 bases, with 12 bases separating them. The CDR3 is 14 residues long. CDR3 in amino acids: CSVATVASYNEQFF. In DNA form, the CDR3 reads TGCAGCGTAGCTACCGTGGCCTCCTACAATGAGCAGTTCTTC.

Remarks on this clonotype: A read error may produce the germline difference seen at one junction end. The chain employs TRBV27 and TRBJ1-2; D is ambiguous. This CDR3 is built from 12 residues. CDR1 and CDR2 (germline): MNHEY, SMNVEV (reference sequence). The CDR3 region is CAGSSLGYGYTF. For the CDR3, the DNA is TGTGCCGGCAGCTCTCTGGGCTATGGCTACACCTTC.

The rearrangement joins TRBV7-9 to TRBJ2-1, with D uncertain. CDR3 length equals 16 residues. Germline CDR1 and CDR2: SEHNR and FQNEAQ (reference sequence). Trimming removed 4 bases at V and 6 bases at J, with 19 bases between. The CDR3 region is CASSSSRAPRPNEQFF. In DNA, the CDR3 is TGTGCCAGCAGCTCCAGCCGGGCCCCCCGTCCCAATGAGCAGTTCTTC.

The rearrangement links TRBV7-2 to TRBJ1-6; no clear D. Looked up from germline, CDR1 is SGHTA and CDR2 is FQGNSA. Between the trimmed V and J ends, which lost 4 bases and 14 bases, there was a span of 12 bases. CDR3 size: 12 residues. CDR3 protein: CASSSDPFTLHF. The CDR3 region has the DNA TGTGCCAGCAGCTCAGACCCATTCACCCTCCACTTT.

This clonotype has a handful of counts. The chain employs TRBV5-1 and TRBJ2-7; tentative D call: TRBD2 (6 bases). V was cut by 5 bases and J by 4 bases, with 16 bases left in between. The CDR3 is 14 residues long. The germline V gene encodes CDR1 SGHRS and CDR2 YFSETQ. The CDR3 DNA reads as TGCGCCAGCAGATCGACGGGGGAAAGGTACGAGCAGTACTTC. Translated: CASRSTGERYEQYF.

The rearrangement links TRBV6-5 to TRBJ1-2; D gene unclear. The V and J ends lost 6 bases and 1 base respectively, with 12 bases between them. The CDR3 covers 14 residues. Germline values: CDR1 MNHEY, CDR2 SVGAGI. The CDR3 reads CASRHTQSNYGYTF. CDR3 nucleotide sequence: TGTGCCAGCAGGCATACACAGAGTAACTATGGCTACACCTTC.

J is TRBJ2-2 and V is TRBV7-9, with TRBD1 identical over 11 bases. The CDR3 has 14 residues. Germline V gives CDR1 SEHNR, CDR2 FQNEAQ (reference sequence). J lost 6 bases, V lost 11 bases, and 8 bases had no gene match. The CDR3: CAGGQGAIAGELFF. The DNA of the CDR3 is TGTGCCGGAGGACAGGGGGCGATCGCCGGGGAGCTGTTTTTT.

The V call is TRBV20-1, the J call TRBJ2-7, with TRBD2 matching 7 bases. CDR3 size: 14 residues. Germline CDR1 is DFQATT and CDR2 is SNEGSKA (reference sequence). V gave up 6 bases and J gave up 6 bases; unmatched junction bases: 14. The CDR3 reads CSAVLHGRLGEQYF. In DNA form, the CDR3 reads TGCAGTGCCGTACTTCACGGGAGGTTAGGCGAGCAGTACTTC.

A few counts support this clonotype. The chain uses TRBV4-3 and TRBJ1-1, with D unclear. The CDR3 has 15 amino acids. The germline V gene has CDR1 LGHNA and CDR2 YSLEER. V lost 0 bases and J lost 0, with 8 bases in between. The CDR3, as DNA: TGCGCCAGCAGCCAAGATTTCAGCATGAACACTGAAGCTTTCTTT. The encoded protein is CASSQDFSMNTEAFF.

This clonotype came up a few times. V usage is TRBV24-1 and J usage is TRBJ1-2; D unresolved. V was clipped by 3 bases and J by 3 bases, with 13 bases between them. The CDR3 runs to 15 residues. Germline V gene sequence: CDR1 KGHDR, CDR2 SFDVKD. CDR3 loop: CATSDPRLGDYGYTF. Here the CDR3 DNA reads TGTGCCACCAGTGATCCGCGGTTAGGAGACTATGGCTACACCTTC.

The chain recombines TRBV25-1 with TRBJ1-4, with D tentatively TRBD1 (6 bases). The CDR3 consists of 14 residues. Germline V lookup: CDR1 MGHDK, CDR2 SYGVNS. V lost 4 bases to trimming and J lost 7 bases, with 13 bases between them. The chain's CDR3 is CASSVGGGREKLFF. The CDR3 coding sequence is TGTGCCAGCAGTGTTGGAGGGGGACGTGAAAAACTGTTTTTT.

This clonotype was picked up a small number of times. The chain is built from TRBV28 and TRBJ2-7; D could derive from TRBD1 or TRBD2 (5 bases each). Germline CDR1 is MDHEN and CDR2 is SYDVKM. V lost 2 bases and J 2 bases, leaving 10 bases between the germline ends. This CDR3 contains 14 residues. Here the CDR3 DNA reads TGTGCCAGCAGTTTAGAGCAGGGACCCTACGAGCAGTACTTC. As protein: CASSLEQGPYEQYF. Filled out from reference TRBV28 and TRBJ2-7, the complete variable domain reads DVKVTQSSRYLVKRTGEKVFLECVQDMDHENMFWYRQDPGLGLRLIYFSYDVKMKEKGDIPEGYSVSREKKERFSLILESASTNQTSMYLCASSLEQGPYEQYFGPGTRLTVT.

This clonotype was counted a few times. The genes are TRBV7-2 and TRBJ2-7; D is tentatively TRBD1 or TRBD2 (5 bases each). Germline loops: CDR1 SGHTA, CDR2 FQGNSA. This CDR3 contains 15 residues. V dropped 4 bases and J dropped 3 bases, with 16 bases sitting between them. CDR3 in amino acids: CASSSRDGISYEQYF. CDR3 in DNA: TGTGCCAGCAGCTCCCGGGACGGAATTAGCTACGAGCAGTACTTC.

This clonotype was detected only a few times. The gene calls are TRBV4-3 and TRBJ2-5; D uncertain. This CDR3 is built from 15 residues. Per the germline V gene, CDR1 is LGHNA and CDR2 is YSLEER. V was cut by 4 bases and J by 5 bases, with 17 bases left in between. The CDR3 is CASSLFKGVSETQYF. CDR3 DNA sequence: TGCGCCAGCAGCCTCTTCAAAGGAGTCTCGGAGACCCAGTACTTC.

In this sample, this clonotype turned up once. The CDR3 nucleotides are TGTGCCAGCAGACTAAGACAGGTCAGGTACACCGGGGAGCTGTTTTTT. Encoded protein: CASRLRQVRYTGELFF. The V gene is TRBV12-3 or TRBV12-4, the J gene TRBJ2-2; D might be TRBD1 (6 bases). Trimming took 6 bases from V and 3 from J, leaving 17 bases between them. The CDR3 is 16 residues long.

The V and J genes are TRBV18 and TRBJ2-4; 8 nucleotides match TRBD1. V was pared by 2 bases and J by 11 bases, with 2 bases of the junction left unmatched. The CDR3 sequence is 12 residues long. Germline CDR1 reads KGHSH; CDR2 reads LQKENI. The CDR3 is CASSPRTGLQYF. DNA of the CDR3: TGTGCCAGCTCACCAAGGACAGGGCTTCAGTACTTC.

This clonotype appeared a few times. The rearrangement links TRBV20-1 to TRBJ1-1, with no clear D. CDR3 length: 10 residues. CDR1 is DFQATT and CDR2 is SNEGSKA in the germline V gene (reference sequence). V lost 3 bases and J lost 6, with 5 bases in between. Written as DNA, the CDR3 is TGCAGTGCTAGGGATCCTGAAGCTTTCTTT. Translation: CSARDPEAFF.

This clonotype was recorded at least ten times. The genes are TRBV5-1 and TRBJ2-1; tentatively, D is TRBD1 or TRBD2 (7 bases each). Trimming pared 1 base from V and 10 bases from J, leaving 18 bases between. Germline values: CDR1 SGHRS, CDR2 YFSETQ. The CDR3 is 15 residues long. The CDR3 DNA sequence: TGCGCCAGCAGCTTGAGCGGGACAGTGGGTTCGGAGCAGTTCTTC. It specifies CASSLSGTVGSEQFF.

This clonotype was detected only a few times. The J gene is TRBJ2-1, the V gene TRBV6-5, with D unresolved. This CDR3 spans 11 amino acids. Between the trimmed V and J ends, which lost 8 bases and 8 bases, there was a span of 10 bases. The V gene's germline CDR1 is MNHEY and CDR2 SVGAGI. The CDR3 bases are TGTGCCAGCGCATCGACCGATGAGCAGTTCTTC. Translation: CASASTDEQFF.

This sequence joins TRBV20-1 and TRBJ1-5; D not resolved. The CDR3 extends over 12 amino acids. Germline V gene sequence: CDR1 DFQATT, CDR2 SNEGSKA (reference sequence). The V and J ends lost 6 bases and 2 bases respectively, with 8 bases between them. The CDR3 sequence is CSAVMGNQPQHF. Written as DNA, the CDR3 is TGCAGTGCAGTAATGGGCAATCAGCCCCAGCATTTT.

The rearrangement uses TRBV4-3 and TRBJ2-5; no reliable D call. From germline, CDR1 is LGHNA and CDR2 YSLEER. Trimming left V 0 bases short and J 0 bases short, with 8 bases between. CDR3 length: 15 amino acids. CDR3: CASSQEPNYQETQYF. The CDR3 coding sequence is TGCGCCAGCAGCCAAGAGCCTAATTACCAAGAGACCCAGTACTTC.

This clonotype was detected many times. V usage is TRBV7-2 and J usage is TRBJ2-4; 7 bases agree with TRBD1. Germline values: CDR1 SGHTA, CDR2 FQGNSA. V lost 5 bases, J lost 0 bases, and 7 bases stayed unmatched. The CDR3 runs to 16 residues. CDR3 protein: CASSPVGTVAKNIQYF. DNA for the CDR3: TGTGCCAGCAGCCCCGTGGGGACAGTAGCCAAAAACATTCAGTACTTC.

This rearrangement joins TRBV7-2 to TRBJ2-6; tentative D call: TRBD2 (6 bases). Germline values: CDR1 SGHTA, CDR2 FQGNSA. V shed 6 bases and J shed 3 bases, with 12 bases lying between them. The CDR3 runs 15 residues. In DNA, the CDR3 is TGTGCCAGCAGTCCGGGGGAAGGTGGGGCCAACGTCCTGACTTTC. It encodes CASSPGEGGANVLTF.